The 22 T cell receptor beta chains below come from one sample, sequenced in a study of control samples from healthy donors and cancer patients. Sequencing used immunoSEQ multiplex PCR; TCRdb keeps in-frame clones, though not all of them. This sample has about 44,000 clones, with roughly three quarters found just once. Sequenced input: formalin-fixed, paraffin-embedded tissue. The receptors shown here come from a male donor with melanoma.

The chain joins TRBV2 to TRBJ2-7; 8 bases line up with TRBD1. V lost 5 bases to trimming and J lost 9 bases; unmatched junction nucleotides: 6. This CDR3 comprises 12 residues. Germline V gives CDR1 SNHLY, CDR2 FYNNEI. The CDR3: CASSLGQGRQYF. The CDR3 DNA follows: TGTGCCAGCAGTCTTGGACAGGGTCGGCAGTACTTC.

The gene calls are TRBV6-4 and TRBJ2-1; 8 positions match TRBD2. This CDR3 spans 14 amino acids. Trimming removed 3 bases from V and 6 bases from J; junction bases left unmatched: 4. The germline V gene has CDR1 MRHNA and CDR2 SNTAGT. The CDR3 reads CASSEGLEGNEQFF. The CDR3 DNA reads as TGTGCCAGCAGTGAGGGACTAGAGGGCAATGAGCAGTTCTTC.

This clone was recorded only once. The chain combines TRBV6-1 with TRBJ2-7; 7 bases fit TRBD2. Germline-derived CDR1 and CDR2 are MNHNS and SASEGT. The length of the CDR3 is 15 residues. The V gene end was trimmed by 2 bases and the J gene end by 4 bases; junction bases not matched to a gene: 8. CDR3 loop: CASSEWTGGEYEQYF. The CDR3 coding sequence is TGTGCCAGCAGTGAATGGACGGGAGGTGAGTACGAGCAGTACTTC.

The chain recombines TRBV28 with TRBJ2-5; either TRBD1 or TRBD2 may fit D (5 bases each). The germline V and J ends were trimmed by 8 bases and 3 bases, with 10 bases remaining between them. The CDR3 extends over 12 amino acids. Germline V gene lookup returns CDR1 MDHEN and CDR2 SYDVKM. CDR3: CASRDREETQYF. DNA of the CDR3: TGTGCCAGCCGGGACCGCGAAGAGACCCAGTACTTC.

The CDR3 DNA reads as TGTGCCAGCAGCGGCCGGGAGACCCAGTACTTC. Its translation is CASSGRETQYF. This rearrangement joins TRBV5-6 to TRBJ2-5; D unclear. The V end was cut by 4 bases, the J end by 5 bases, with 6 bases between. This CDR3 has 11 amino acids. Germline loops: CDR1 SGHDT, CDR2 YYEEEE.

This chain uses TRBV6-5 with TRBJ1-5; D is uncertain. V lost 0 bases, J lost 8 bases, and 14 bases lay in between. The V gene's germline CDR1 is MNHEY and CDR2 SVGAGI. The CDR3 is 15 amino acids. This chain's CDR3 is CASSYSFSVREPQHF. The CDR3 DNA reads TGTGCCAGCAGTTACTCGTTCTCCGTTAGGGAGCCCCAGCATTTT.

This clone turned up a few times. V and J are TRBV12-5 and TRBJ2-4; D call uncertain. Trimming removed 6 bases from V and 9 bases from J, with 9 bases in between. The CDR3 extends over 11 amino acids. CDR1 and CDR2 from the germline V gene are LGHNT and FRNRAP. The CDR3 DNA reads TGTGCTAGTGGACCATATCGCATTCAGTACTTC. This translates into CASGPYRIQYF.

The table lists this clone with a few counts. CDR3 in DNA: TGTGCCAGCAGCGTTGGACAGGGGCAAAACTACGAGCAGTACTTC. Translation: CASSVGQGQNYEQYF. V gene TRBV9 combines with J gene TRBJ2-7; 9 bases match TRBD1. The length of the CDR3 is 15 residues. The V and J ends lost 2 bases and 3 bases, in that order; junction bases with no gene match: 6. The germline CDR1 and CDR2 sequences are SGDLS and YYNGEE.

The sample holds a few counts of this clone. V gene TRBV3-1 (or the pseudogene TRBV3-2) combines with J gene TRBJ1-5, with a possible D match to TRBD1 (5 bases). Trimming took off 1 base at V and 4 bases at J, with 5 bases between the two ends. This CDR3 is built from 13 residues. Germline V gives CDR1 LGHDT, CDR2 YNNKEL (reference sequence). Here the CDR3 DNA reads TGTGCCAGCAGCCAAGGACAGAATCAGCCCCAGCATTTT. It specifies CASSQGQNQPQHF.

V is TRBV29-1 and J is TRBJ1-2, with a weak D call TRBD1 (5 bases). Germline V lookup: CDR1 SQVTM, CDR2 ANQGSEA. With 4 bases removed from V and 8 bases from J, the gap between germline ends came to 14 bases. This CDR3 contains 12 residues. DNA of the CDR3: TGCAGCGTTGGGGACGGGAAAGAGGGCTACACCTTC. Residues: CSVGDGKEGYTF.

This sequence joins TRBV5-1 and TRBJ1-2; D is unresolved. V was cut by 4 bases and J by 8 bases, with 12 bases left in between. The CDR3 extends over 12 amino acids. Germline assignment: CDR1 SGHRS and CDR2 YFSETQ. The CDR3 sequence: CASSPPGSGYTF. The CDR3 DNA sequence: TGCGCCAGCAGCCCTCCGGGCAGCGGCTACACCTTC.

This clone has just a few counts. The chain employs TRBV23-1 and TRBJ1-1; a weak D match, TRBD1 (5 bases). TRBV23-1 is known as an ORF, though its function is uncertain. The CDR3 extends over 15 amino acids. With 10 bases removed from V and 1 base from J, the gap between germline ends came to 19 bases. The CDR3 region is CAKLKTEGSNTEAFF. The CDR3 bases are TGCGCCAAATTAAAAACGGAGGGGTCGAACACTGAAGCTTTCTTT.

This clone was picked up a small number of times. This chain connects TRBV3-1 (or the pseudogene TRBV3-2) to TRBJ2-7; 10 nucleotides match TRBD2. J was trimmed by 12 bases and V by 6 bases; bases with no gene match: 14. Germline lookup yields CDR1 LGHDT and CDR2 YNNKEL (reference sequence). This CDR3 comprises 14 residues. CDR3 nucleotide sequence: TGTGCCAGCAGGGCTAGCGGGAGATATGGGCTGGGGTACTTC. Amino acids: CASRASGRYGLGYF.

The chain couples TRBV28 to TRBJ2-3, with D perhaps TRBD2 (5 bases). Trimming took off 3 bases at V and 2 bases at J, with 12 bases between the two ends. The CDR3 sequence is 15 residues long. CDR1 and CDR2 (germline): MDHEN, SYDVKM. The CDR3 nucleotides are TGTGCCAGCAGTTTCGCGCTAGCTATCACAGATACGCAGTATTTT. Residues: CASSFALAITDTQYF.

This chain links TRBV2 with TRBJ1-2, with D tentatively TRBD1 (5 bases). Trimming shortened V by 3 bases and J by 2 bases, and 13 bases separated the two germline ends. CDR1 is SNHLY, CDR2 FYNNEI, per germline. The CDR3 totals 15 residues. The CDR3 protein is CASSEWIRENYGYTF. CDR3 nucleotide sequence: TGTGCCAGCAGTGAGTGGATCAGGGAGAACTATGGCTACACCTTC.

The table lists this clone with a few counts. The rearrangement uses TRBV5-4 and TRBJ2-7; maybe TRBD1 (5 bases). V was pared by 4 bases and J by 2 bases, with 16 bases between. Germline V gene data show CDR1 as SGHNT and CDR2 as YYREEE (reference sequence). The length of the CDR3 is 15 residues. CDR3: CASSAQTGETYEQYF. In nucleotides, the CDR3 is TGTGCCAGCAGCGCTCAAACAGGTGAAACCTACGAGCAGTACTTC.

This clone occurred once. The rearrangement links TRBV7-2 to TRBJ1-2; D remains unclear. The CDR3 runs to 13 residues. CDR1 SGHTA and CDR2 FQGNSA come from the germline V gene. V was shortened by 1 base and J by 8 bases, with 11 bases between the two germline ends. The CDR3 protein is CASSLDISRGYTF. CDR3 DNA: TGTGCCAGCAGCTTAGACATCTCTAGAGGCTACACCTTC.

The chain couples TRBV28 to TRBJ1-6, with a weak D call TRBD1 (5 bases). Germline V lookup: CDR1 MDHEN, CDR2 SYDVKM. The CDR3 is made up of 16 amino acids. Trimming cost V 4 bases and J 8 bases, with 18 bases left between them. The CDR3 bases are TGTGCCAGCAGTTCCGCCGCAGGGTTCGTAGATTCACCCCTCCACTTT. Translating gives CASSSAAGFVDSPLHF.

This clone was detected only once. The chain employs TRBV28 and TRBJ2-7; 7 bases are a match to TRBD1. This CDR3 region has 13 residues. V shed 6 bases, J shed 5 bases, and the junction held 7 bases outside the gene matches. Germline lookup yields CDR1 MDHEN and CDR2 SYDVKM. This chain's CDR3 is CASSPQGTHEQYF. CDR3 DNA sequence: TGTGCCAGCAGCCCACAGGGGACCCACGAGCAGTACTTC. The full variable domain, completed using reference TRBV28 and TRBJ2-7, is DVKVTQSSRYLVKRTGEKVFLECVQDMDHENMFWYRQDPGLGLRLIYFSYDVKMKEKGDIPEGYSVSREKKERFSLILESASTNQTSMYLCASSPQGTHEQYFGPGTRLTVT.

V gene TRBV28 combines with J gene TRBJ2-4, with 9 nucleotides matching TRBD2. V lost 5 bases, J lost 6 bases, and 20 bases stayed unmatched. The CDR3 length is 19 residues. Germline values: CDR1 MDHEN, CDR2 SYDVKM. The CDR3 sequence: CASSLLSGFGAGGGNIQYF. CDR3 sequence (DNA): TGTGCCAGCAGTCTCCTCTCGGGGTTCGGAGCGGGGGGAGGAAACATTCAGTACTTC. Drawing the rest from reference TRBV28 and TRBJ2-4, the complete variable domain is DVKVTQSSRYLVKRTGEKVFLECVQDMDHENMFWYRQDPGLGLRLIYFSYDVKMKEKGDIPEGYSVSREKKERFSLILESASTNQTSMYLCASSLLSGFGAGGGNIQYFGAGTRLSVL.

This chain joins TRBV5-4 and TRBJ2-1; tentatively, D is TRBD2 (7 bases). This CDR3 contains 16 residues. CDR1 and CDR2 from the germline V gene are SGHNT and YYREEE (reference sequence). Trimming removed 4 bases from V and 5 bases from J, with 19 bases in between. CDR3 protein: CASSPEGGGRNNEQFF. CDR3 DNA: TGTGCCAGCAGCCCGGAAGGGGGGGGGCGCAACAATGAGCAGTTCTTC.

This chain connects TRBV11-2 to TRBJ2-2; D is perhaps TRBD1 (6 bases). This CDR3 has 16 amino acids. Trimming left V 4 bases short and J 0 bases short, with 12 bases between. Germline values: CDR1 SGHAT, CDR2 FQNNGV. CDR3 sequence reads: CASSSPTGSNTGELFF. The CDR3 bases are TGTGCCAGCAGCTCTCCGACAGGCTCGAACACCGGGGAGCTGTTTTTT.